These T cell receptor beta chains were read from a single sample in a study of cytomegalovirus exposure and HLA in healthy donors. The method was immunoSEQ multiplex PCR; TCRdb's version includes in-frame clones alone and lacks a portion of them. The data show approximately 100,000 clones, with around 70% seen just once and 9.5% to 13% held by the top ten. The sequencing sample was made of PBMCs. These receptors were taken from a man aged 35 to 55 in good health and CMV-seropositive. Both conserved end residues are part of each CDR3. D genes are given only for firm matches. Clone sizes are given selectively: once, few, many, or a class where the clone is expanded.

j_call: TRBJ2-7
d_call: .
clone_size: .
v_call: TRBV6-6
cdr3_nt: TGTGCCAGTGAGCCGAGTCCCTACGAGCAGTACTTC
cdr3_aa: CASEPSPYEQYF

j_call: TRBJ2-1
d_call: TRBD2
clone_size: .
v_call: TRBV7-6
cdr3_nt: TGTGCCAGCAGCACCTTTAGCGGGAGCTCCTACAATGAGCAGTTCTTC
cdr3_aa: CASSTFSGSSYNEQFF

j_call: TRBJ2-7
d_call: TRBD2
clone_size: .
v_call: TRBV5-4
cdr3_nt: TGTGCCAGCAGCGGGACTAGCGGGCCTACCTACGAGCAGTACTTC
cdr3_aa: CASSGTSGPTYEQYF

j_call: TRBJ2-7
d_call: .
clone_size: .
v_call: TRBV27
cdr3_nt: TGTGCCAGCAGAACAGGGCTCACTGGCGAGCAGTACTTC
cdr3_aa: CASRTGLTGEQYF

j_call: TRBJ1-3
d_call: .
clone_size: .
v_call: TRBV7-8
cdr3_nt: TGTGCCAGCAGCCAACCAGGGTTTGCCGGAAACACCATATATTTT
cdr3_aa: CASSQPGFAGNTIYF

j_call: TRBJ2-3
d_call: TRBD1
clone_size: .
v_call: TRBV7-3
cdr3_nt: TGTGCCAGCAGCTCACGGGACAGGACAGATACGCAGTATTTT
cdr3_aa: CASSSRDRTDTQYF

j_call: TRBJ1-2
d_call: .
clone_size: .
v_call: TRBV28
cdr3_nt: TGTGCCAGCAGTTTGAGCGGCAGGCGACGCGGCTACACCTTC
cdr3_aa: CASSLSGRRRGYTF

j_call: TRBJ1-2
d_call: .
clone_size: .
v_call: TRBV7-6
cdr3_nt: TGTGCCAGCAGCGCCTCCCCGGGATATGGCTACACCTTC
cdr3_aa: CASSASPGYGYTF

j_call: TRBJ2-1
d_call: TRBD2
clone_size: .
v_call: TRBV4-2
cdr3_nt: TGTGCCAGCAGCCAAGAGCCAGCGGGAGTCTGGAGCTCCTACAATGAGCAGTTCTTC
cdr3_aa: CASSQEPAGVWSSYNEQFF

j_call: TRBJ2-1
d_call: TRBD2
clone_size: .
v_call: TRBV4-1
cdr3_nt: TGCGCCAGCAGCCGAGGACTAGCGGGATTGCGGAATGAGCAGTTCTTC
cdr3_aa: CASSRGLAGLRNEQFF

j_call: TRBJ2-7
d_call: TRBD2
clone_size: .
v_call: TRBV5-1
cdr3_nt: TGCGCCAGCAGCTTGAGAGCGGGGGACGAGCAGTACTTC
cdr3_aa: CASSLRAGDEQYF

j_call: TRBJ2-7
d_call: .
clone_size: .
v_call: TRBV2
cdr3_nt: TGTGCCAGCAGTATTAGCCGCGGGACAGTTGGCTACGAGCAGTACTTC
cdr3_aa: CASSISRGTVGYEQYF

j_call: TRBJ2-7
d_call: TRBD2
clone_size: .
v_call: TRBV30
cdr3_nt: TGTGCCTGGAGTGGGGGACGGGGGACTAGCGGGAGGAGCTCCTACGAGCAGTACTTC
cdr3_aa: CAWSGGRGTSGRSSYEQYF

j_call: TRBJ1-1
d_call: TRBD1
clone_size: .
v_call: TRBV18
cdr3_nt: TGTGCCAGCTCACCGGACAGGGCACTGTGGGCTTTCTTT
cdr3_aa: CASSPDRALWAFF

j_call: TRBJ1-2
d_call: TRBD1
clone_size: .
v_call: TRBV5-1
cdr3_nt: TGCGCCAGCAGCTTAGGGGCAGGGGGTGACTATGGCTACACCTTC
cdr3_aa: CASSLGAGGDYGYTF

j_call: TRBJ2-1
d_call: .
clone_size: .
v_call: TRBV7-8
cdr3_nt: TGTGCCAGCAGCTTAAAAGGTCGTGGCGAGCGAGCCTACAATGAGCAGTTCTTC
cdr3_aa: CASSLKGRGERAYNEQFF

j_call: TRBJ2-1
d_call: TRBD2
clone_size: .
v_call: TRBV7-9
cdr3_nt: TGTGCCAGCAGCTCCTTTAGCGGGGCGAGCTCCTACAATGAGCAGTTCTTC
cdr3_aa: CASSSFSGASSYNEQFF

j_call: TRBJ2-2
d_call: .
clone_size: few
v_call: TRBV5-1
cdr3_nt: TGCGCCAGCAGCCACACCCAGGATTACACCGGGGAGCTGTTTTTT
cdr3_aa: CASSHTQDYTGELFF

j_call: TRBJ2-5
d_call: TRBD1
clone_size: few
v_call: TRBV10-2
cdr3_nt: TGCGCCAGCGGAAATGACAGGGGGCGAGGGGAGCAGTACTTC
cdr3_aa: CASGNDRGRGEQYF

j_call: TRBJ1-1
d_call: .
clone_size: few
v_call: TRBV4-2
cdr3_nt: TGTGCCAGCAGCCCAGGCGACAGGAACACTGAAGCTTTCTTT
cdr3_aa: CASSPGDRNTEAFF

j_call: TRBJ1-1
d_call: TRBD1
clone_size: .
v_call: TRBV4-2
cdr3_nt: TGTGCCAGCAGCCAACCCGGACAGGGGGCGAGTGAAGCTTTCTTT
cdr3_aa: CASSQPGQGASEAFF

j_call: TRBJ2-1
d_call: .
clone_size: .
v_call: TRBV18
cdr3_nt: TGTGCCAGCTCACCACTGCCTCGGAGATATGAGCAGTTCTTC
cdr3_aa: CASSPLPRRYEQFF

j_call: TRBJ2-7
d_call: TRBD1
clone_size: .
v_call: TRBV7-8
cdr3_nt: TGTGCCAGCAAGGCCAGCAGCTTGACAGGGTCAAGCGAGCAGTACTTC
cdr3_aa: CASKASSLTGSSEQYF

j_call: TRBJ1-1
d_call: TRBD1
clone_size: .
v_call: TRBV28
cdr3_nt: TGTGCCAGCAGACACCGCCGGGACAGAAACACTGAAGCTTTCTTT
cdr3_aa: CASRHRRDRNTEAFF

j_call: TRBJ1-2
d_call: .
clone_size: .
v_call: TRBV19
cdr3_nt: TGTGCCAGTAGTATGTTCTTGGACAAAGCTAACTATGGCTACACCTTC
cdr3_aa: CASSMFLDKANYGYTF

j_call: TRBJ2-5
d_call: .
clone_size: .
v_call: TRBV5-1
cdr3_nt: TGCGCCAGCCGCGAGGTAACCAGCGGCCAAGAGACCCAGTACTTC
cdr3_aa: CASREVTSGQETQYF

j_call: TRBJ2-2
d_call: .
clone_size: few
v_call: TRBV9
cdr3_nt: TGTGCCAGCAGCGTAGATCTCACCGGGGAGCTGTTTTTT
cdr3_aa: CASSVDLTGELFF

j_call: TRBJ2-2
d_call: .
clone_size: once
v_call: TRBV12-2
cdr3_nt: TGTGCAACCGCCGATTGGGGACAGAGAAACACCGGGGAGCTGTTTTTT
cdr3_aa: CATADWGQRNTGELFF

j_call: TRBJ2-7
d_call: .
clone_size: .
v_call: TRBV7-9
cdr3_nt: TGTGCCAGCAGCTTAGCGGCCGGGGTTAGAATCATAAAGCAGTACTTC
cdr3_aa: CASSLAAGVRIIKQYF